This TCR beta chain was found in a study of memory CD4+ T cells and cytomegalovirus serostatus. Points from the study as a whole: Of 150 to 200 reported CMV TCRbeta sequences, 55 to 80 were found in memory CD4+ repertoires.

Only in-frame clones appear in the TCRdb table, and some are missing; sequencing was by immunoSEQ multiplex PCR. Of 55,000 to 75,000 clones in the sample, 82% were seen once. The sort gate was single viable CD3+CD4+CD8-CD45RO+ cells for memory CD4+ T cells. As concerns this clone: Its antigen remains unidentified.

Trimming pared 1 base from V and 7 bases from J, leaving 14 bases between. Germline lookup yields CDR1 KGHSH and CDR2 LQKENI. CDR3 length equals 14 residues. The chain is built from TRBV18 and TRBJ2-7; D may be TRBD1 (6 bases). Sequencing was done on a sample of memory CD4+ T cells from blood. The receptor's source is an adult in good health and CMV-seronegative. CDR3 region: CASSPRDTSGEQYF. CDR3 nucleotides: TGTGCCAGCTCACCACGGGACACCTCTGGAGAGCAGTACTTC.